This is a list of T cell receptor beta chains from one sample in a study of untreated major depressive disorder. Produced via immunoSEQ multiplex PCR; TCRdb's table is partial and in-frame only. This sample has about 18,000 clones, with roughly 84% found just once. The sequencing input was CD4+ T cells from PBMCs. These receptors came from a woman under 40 in good health. Both conserved end residues are part of each CDR3. Fields, in order: clone size, D gene, V gene, J gene, CDR3 protein, CDR3 DNA. D genes are given only for firm matches. Some rows mark clone size as missing; the rest say once, few, many or name a class of expanded clone.

>few|TRBD1|TRBV5-1|TRBJ2-7
CASSIDRVRGEQYF
TGCGCCAGCAGCATTGACAGGGTCAGGGGCGAGCAGTACTTC
>-|TRBD1|TRBV19|TRBJ2-7
CASSMGFGQGFYEQYF
TGTGCCAGTAGTATGGGCTTCGGACAGGGGTTCTACGAGCAGTACTTC
>-|-|TRBV28|TRBJ1-2
CASLYPQGLANYGYTF
TGTGCCAGCCTTTATCCACAAGGGTTAGCTAACTATGGCTACACCTTC
>-|-|TRBV28|TRBJ2-7
CASSLRQGRGSYEQYF
TGTGCCAGCAGTTTACGACAGGGGAGGGGCTCCTACGAGCAGTACTTC
>-|-|TRBV2|TRBJ2-7
CASKRGEYEQYF
TGTGCCAGCAAAAGGGGTGAATACGAGCAGTACTTC
>-|-|TRBV2|TRBJ2-5
CASSGYPAGETQYF
TGTGCCAGCAGTGGGTATCCCGCAGGAGAGACCCAGTACTTC
>-|-|TRBV7-2|TRBJ1-2
CASSLVGAYGYTF
TGTGCCAGCAGCTTAGTAGGGGCCTATGGCTACACCTTC
>-|TRBD2|TRBV2|TRBJ2-7
CASSAGTRRYF
TGTGCCAGCAGTGCCGGGACTAGAAGATACTTC
>-|-|TRBV7-2|TRBJ1-2
CASSLGTAGGYTF
TGTGCCAGCAGCTTAGGGACAGCCGGTGGCTACACCTTC
>-|-|TRBV29-1|TRBJ2-1
CSVPARRSSYNEQFF
TGCAGCGTTCCAGCCCGACGAAGCTCCTACAATGAGCAGTTCTTC
>-|TRBD1|TRBV9|TRBJ2-1
CASSEQGTSYNEQFF
TGTGCCAGCAGCGAACAGGGGACCTCCTACAATGAGCAGTTCTTC
>-|TRBD1|TRBV28|TRBJ1-6
CASRQQGLDNSPLHF
TGTGCCAGCAGACAACAGGGGCTGGATAATTCACCCCTCCACTTT
>-|-|TRBV5-1|TRBJ2-7
CASSLDSITYEQYF
TGCGCCAGCAGCCTGGACTCTATCACCTACGAGCAGTACTTC
>-|TRBD1|TRBV30|TRBJ2-4
CAWSTSGGKNIQYF
TGTGCCTGGAGTACGTCAGGGGGCAAAAACATTCAGTACTTC
>-|TRBD1|TRBV5-1|TRBJ2-7
CASSPGTGRFYEQYF
TGCGCCAGCAGCCCGGGGACAGGGAGGTTCTACGAGCAGTACTTC
>-|TRBD1|TRBV6-6|TRBJ2-2
CARETGAPNTGELFF
TGTGCCAGAGAAACAGGGGCCCCTAACACCGGGGAGCTGTTTTTT
>once|TRBD2|TRBV27|TRBJ2-4
CASSLSPTSGRAKNIQYF
TGTGCCAGCAGTTTATCGCCGACTAGCGGGAGGGCCAAAAACATTCAGTACTTC
>-|-|TRBV6-1|TRBJ1-2
CASSEGGNYGYTF
TGTGCCAGCAGTGAAGGCGGAAACTATGGCTACACCTTC
>-|TRBD2|TRBV27|TRBJ2-7
CASSLQTGLATYEQYF
TGTGCCAGCAGTTTACAAACGGGACTAGCCACCTACGAGCAGTACTTC
>-|-|TRBV5-1|TRBJ1-2
CASSLGPPDGYTF
TGCGCCAGCAGCCTAGGGCCCCCCGATGGCTACACCTTC
>-|TRBD2|TRBV10-3|TRBJ2-3
CAISPSGRNTDTQYF
TGTGCCATCTCGCCTAGCGGGAGAAACACAGATACGCAGTATTTT
>-|-|TRBV28|TRBJ1-6
CASSSPGLDGSSPLHF
TGTGCCAGCAGTTCCCCAGGGCTAGATGGATCCTCACCCCTCCACTTT
>-|-|TRBV5-1|TRBJ2-2
CASSWAITGELFF
TGCGCCAGCAGCTGGGCTATTACCGGGGAGCTGTTTTTT
>-|TRBD1|TRBV28|TRBJ2-7
CASSLSRTGSYEQYF
TGTGCCAGCAGTTTATCTCGGACAGGCTCCTACGAGCAGTACTTC
>-|TRBD1|TRBV2|TRBJ1-2
CASSAGQERSNYGYTF
TGTGCCAGCAGCGCGGGACAGGAAAGATCTAACTATGGCTACACCTTC
>-|TRBD1|TRBV14|TRBJ2-1
CASSQVAQGVFF
TGTGCCAGCAGCCAAGTAGCCCAGGGGGTCTTCTTC
>-|TRBD1|TRBV7-3|TRBJ2-7
CASSITGTGGFEQYF
TGTGCCAGCAGCATAACCGGGACAGGGGGTTTCGAGCAGTACTTC
>-|-|TRBV19|TRBJ1-2
CASSMSEGAGGYTF
TGTGCCAGTAGTATGAGCGAGGGCGCGGGTGGCTACACCTTC
>-|TRBD2|TRBV5-1|TRBJ2-3
CASSLGLAISTDTQYF
TGCGCCAGCAGCCTTGGACTAGCCATTAGCACAGATACGCAGTATTTT
>-|TRBD2|TRBV25-1|TRBJ2-5
CASSRAGVPETQYF
TGTGCCAGCAGTAGAGCGGGAGTGCCAGAGACCCAGTACTTC
>-|TRBD2|TRBV5-6|TRBJ2-3
CASRLSGRGTDTQYF
TGTGCCAGCAGACTGAGCGGGAGGGGCACAGATACGCAGTATTTT
>-|-|TRBV28|TRBJ2-4
CATSRSGLAKNIQYF
TGTGCCACCAGTAGGAGCGGCCTCGCCAAAAACATTCAGTACTTC
>-|TRBD2|TRBV7-2|TRBJ2-1
CASSLAAGGGNEQFF
TGTGCCAGCAGCTTAGCAGCGGGAGGGGGCAATGAGCAGTTCTTC
>-|-|TRBV7-9|TRBJ2-1
CASSFPYNEQFF
TGTGCCAGCAGCTTTCCCTACAATGAGCAGTTCTTC
>-|-|TRBV7-7|TRBJ2-2
CASSSLRGSNTGELFF
TGTGCTAGCAGCTCCCTCCGGGGGTCGAACACCGGGGAGCTGTTTTTT
>-|-|TRBV27|TRBJ2-1
CASSEGDEQFF
TGTGCCAGCTCCGAGGGCGATGAGCAGTTCTTC
>once|TRBD1|TRBV11-2|TRBJ2-2
CASRPLRGRGSGELFF
TGTGCCAGCAGGCCACTCAGGGGGCGCGGAAGCGGGGAGCTGTTTTTT
>-|-|TRBV4-3|TRBJ2-7
CASSQAYGSSYEQYF
TGCGCCAGCAGCCAAGCATACGGGAGCTCCTACGAGCAGTACTTC
>once|TRBD1|TRBV7-6|TRBJ1-1
CASSSTTGEGTEAFF
TGTGCCAGCAGCTCCACTACAGGGGAGGGGACTGAAGCTTTCTTT
>-|-|TRBV7-2|TRBJ2-5
CASSLSLGGETQYF
TGTGCCAGCAGCTTATCGCTGGGGGGAGAGACCCAGTACTTC
>-|-|TRBV6-5|TRBJ1-2
CASSYFSSGDGYTF
TGTGCCAGCAGTTATTTTTCAAGTGGGGACGGCTACACCTTC
>-|TRBD1|TRBV11-2|TRBJ2-2
CASTLTQGAGELFF
TGTGCCAGCACCTTGACACAGGGGGCCGGGGAGCTGTTTTTT
>once|-|TRBV19|TRBJ1-5
CASSIERQPQHF
TGTGCCAGTAGTATAGAGAGACAGCCCCAGCATTTT